Given below is one TCR beta chain in context. How the authors handled the data: The assay estimated nucleated cells by amplifying reference gene primers. Clones were read by immunoSEQ multiplex PCR, and TCRdb kept only the in-frame ones, dropping some. That table supplies the V and J calls and clone size; D and trimming were determined from the DNA. The sample gives 110,000 to 150,000 clones, around 90% of which show up once; 1.8% is in the top ten. The CDR3 sequence is 14 residues long. Germline V gives CDR1 LGHDT, CDR2 YNNKEL (reference sequence). Deletions cut 3 bases from V and 1 base from J, with 10 bases between. These data belong to a study of blood T cell repertoires in COVID-19. Study summary: Collection of acute and convalescent COVID-19 samples took place in the United States, Italy and Spain. PBMCs, B-cell-depleted T cells, or T cells provided the cDNA or gDNA that made up the material.

The sample comprised peripheral blood. This receptor was taken from a man between 65 and 85 years old with acute or convalescent COVID-19. This chain links TRBV3-1 (or the pseudogene TRBV3-2) with TRBJ2-7, with a weak D call TRBD1 (6 bases). DNA for the CDR3: TGTGCCAGCAGCCAGGGGGCGCCGTCCTACGAGCAGTACTTC. This gives the protein CASSQGAPSYEQYF.